The 19 T cell receptor beta chains below come from one sample, sequenced in a study of kidney transplant recipient with SARS-CoV-2 infection. TCRdb analysed the reads with MiXCR anew, one entry per CDR3 protein. The sample lists roughly 250,000 distinct CDR3 sequences; 29% were seen once. Specimen: a blood sample, collected at baseline and on day 111 from a kidney transplant recipient. The receptors stem from a young adult male patient who had COVID-19 and was a kidney transplant recipient. Some T cells may be provided by the graft donor.

As regards this clonotype: One base away lies a much larger clone, so this may be a sequencing read error. The chain recombines TRBV13 with TRBJ2-5; 13 nucleotides align to TRBD2. The CDR3 totals 15 residues. Germline CDR1 reads PRHDT; CDR2 reads FYEKMQ (reference sequence). The CDR3 DNA sequence: TGTACCAGCAGCTTGGGACTAGCGGGAACAGAGACCCAGTACTTC. This gives the protein CTSSLGLAGTETQYF.

This clonotype was observed many times. The rearrangement uses TRBV27 and TRBJ1-6; possibly TRBD1 for D (6 bases). Germline loops: CDR1 MNHEY, CDR2 SMNVEV (reference sequence). The CDR3 spans 13 residues. Trimming took 5 bases from V and 10 from J, leaving 12 bases between them. For the CDR3, the DNA is TGTGCCAGCAGTGTGGACAGTATATCACCCCTCCACTTT. Translating it yields CASSVDSISPLHF.

This clonotype was found many times. The CDR3 sequence: CASSYGGQGAQETQYF. The CDR3 nucleotides are TGTGCCAGCAGTTACGGGGGACAGGGGGCCCAAGAGACCCAGTACTTC. The chain employs TRBV6-5 and TRBJ2-5; 12 nucleotides align to TRBD1. The trim removed 2 bases at V and 1 base at J, leaving 2 bases unmatched. The germline V gene encodes CDR1 MNHEY and CDR2 SVGAGI. This CDR3 comprises 16 residues.

In regard to this clonotype: This may arise from a read error, as a much more abundant clone is one base away. The rearrangement links TRBV3-1 to TRBJ2-3, with D uncertain. V lost 4 bases to trimming and J lost 0 bases, with 14 bases between them. This CDR3 contains 16 residues. Germline V gene data show CDR1 as LGHDT and CDR2 as YNNKEL (reference sequence). This chain's CDR3 is CASSRDIPGSTDTQYF. Here the CDR3 DNA reads TGTGCCAGCAGCCGAGATATTCCTGGTAGCACAGATACGCAGTATTTT.

This clonotype has at least ten counts. The genes are TRBV12-3 or TRBV12-4 and TRBJ1-2; D is unclear. V lost 5 bases and J lost 4, with 23 bases in between. The length of the CDR3 is 17 residues. For the CDR3, the DNA is TGTGCCAGCAGTCTTAGCGGCAGCTTCCGAAAGACCTATGGCTACACCTTC. Its translation is CASSLSGSFRKTYGYTF.

This clonotype was counted once. A much larger clone is a single base away; this may be a read error. The gene calls are TRBV12-3 or TRBV12-4 and TRBJ1-1; D is unclear. Trimming shortened V by 6 bases and J by 0 bases, and 11 bases separated the two germline ends. This CDR3 contains 14 residues. CDR3 nucleotide sequence: TGTGCCAGCAGCCTTAAGGTAGTGAACACTGAAGCTTTCTTT. Encoded protein: CASSLKVVNTEAFF.

This clonotype showed up just a few times. This sequence joins TRBV7-9 and TRBJ1-2; D is uncertain. Trimming took 5 bases from V and 4 from J, leaving 23 bases between them. Germline assignment: CDR1 SEHNR and CDR2 FQNEAQ (reference sequence). The CDR3 spans 17 residues. The CDR3 is CASSISVYHGKTYGYTF. CDR3 bases: TGTGCCAGCAGCATTAGCGTATACCATGGAAAGACCTATGGCTACACCTTC.

The chain combines TRBV3-2 with TRBJ2-3. TRBV3-2 is listed as a pseudogene. The CDR3 totals 12 residues. CDR3 sequence reads: CASSSSADTQYF. In nucleotides, the CDR3 is TGTGCCAGCAGCTCTAGCGCAGATACGCAGTATTTT.

As to this clonotype: A far larger clone is off by one base, so a read error is likely. This chain joins TRBV6-8 and TRBJ2-7; D is possibly TRBD2 (6 bases). Trimming took 11 bases from V and 9 from J, leaving 26 bases between them. Germline V lookup: CDR1 MNHGY, CDR2 SAAAGT. The CDR3 length is 14 residues. In DNA form, the CDR3 reads TGTGCCGTCTCTACGGGGCGTGGGGGGTCCGGGCAGTACTTC. This sequence encodes CAVSTGRGGSGQYF.

With respect to this clonotype: This may stem from a read error, because a much larger clone lies one nucleotide away. This chain links TRBV6-6 with TRBJ2-2; D uncertain. This CDR3 is built from 16 residues. The germline V gene has CDR1 MNHNY and CDR2 SVGAGI (reference sequence). Here the CDR3 DNA reads TGTGCCGGCAGTTACCAATTAAGGGATGACACCGGGGAGCTGTTTTTT. Translating it yields CAGSYQLRDDTGELFF.

Comment on this clonotype: One end of the junction varies from germline; a read error may be responsible. This chain joins TRBV7-2 and TRBJ2-4; 9 bases map to TRBD2. CDR1 is SGHTA, CDR2 FQGNSA, per germline. The CDR3 is made up of 18 amino acids. The CDR3: CASNSPGPRLAEGDEQSF. DNA for the CDR3: TGTGCCAGCAACTCCCCGGGCCCCCGACTAGCGGAGGGGGATGAGCAGTCCTTC.

The sample holds many counts of this clonotype. The CDR3 region is CAISERQENTEAFF. DNA for the CDR3: TGTGCCATCAGTGAGAGGCAGGAGAACACTGAAGCTTTCTTT. The J gene is TRBJ1-1, the V gene TRBV10-3, with D unresolved. Deletions cut 2 bases from V and 1 base from J, with 8 bases between. The CDR3 length is 14 residues. From germline, CDR1 is ENHRY and CDR2 SYGVKD.

This clonotype was counted many times. The V call is TRBV7-9, the J call TRBJ1-1; D perhaps matches TRBD1 (5 bases). CDR1 SEHNR and CDR2 FQNEAQ come from the germline V gene (reference sequence). The CDR3 runs 15 residues. The V end lost 2 bases, the J end lost 6 bases, and 16 bases lay between the germline ends. CDR3 protein: CASSLFQGGEAEAFF. The DNA for the CDR3 is TGTGCCAGCAGCTTATTTCAGGGCGGAGAGGCTGAAGCTTTCTTT.

This clonotype was seen a few times. The chain carries TRBV5-1 and TRBJ1-2; D is uncertain. This CDR3 region has 16 residues. Trimming removed 7 bases at V and 4 bases at J, with 23 bases between. The germline CDR1 and CDR2 sequences are SGHRS and YFSETQ. The CDR3 region has the DNA TGCGCCAGCGCCGATGAATCGGTTCGAAAGACCTATGGCTACACCTTC. As protein: CASADESVRKTYGYTF.

This clonotype was detected many times. This rearrangement joins TRBV24-1 to TRBJ1-2, with a tentative D call TRBD1 (5 bases). Per the germline V gene, CDR1 is KGHDR and CDR2 is SFDVKD. Trimming took 5 bases from V and 4 from J, leaving 25 bases between them. This CDR3 comprises 18 residues. DNA of the CDR3: TGTGCCACCAGTGTTATAATTTGGGGTTACAGGCCGATCTATGGCTACACCTTC. Its translation: CATSVIIWGYRPIYGYTF.

Details on this clonotype: This may be a read error: a much more frequent sequence differs by one nucleotide. The chain is built from TRBV27 and TRBJ2-3, with TRBD1 matching over 11 bases. Germline-derived CDR1 and CDR2 are MNHEY and SMNVEV (reference sequence). The CDR3 covers 15 residues. The junction had 3 bases not matched to a gene; V was cut back by 2 bases and J by 5 bases. CDR3 sequence (DNA): TGTGCCAGCAGTTTAGGGGGACAGGGGGTAGATACGCAGTATTTT. Its translation is CASSLGGQGVDTQYF.

This clonotype appeared a few times. The rearrangement links TRBV10-2 to TRBJ2-3; D is possibly TRBD2 (5 bases). Germline assignment: CDR1 WSHSY and CDR2 SAAADI. The CDR3 is 14 amino acids. The germline V and J ends were trimmed by 4 bases and 1 base, with 9 bases remaining between them. This CDR3 reads CASSALGGTDTQYF. CDR3 nucleotides: TGCGCCAGCAGTGCACTAGGAGGCACAGATACGCAGTATTTT.

This clonotype was found a few times. The rearrangement links TRBV10-2 to TRBJ1-2, with D uncertain. The CDR3 length is 17 residues. CDR1 and CDR2 from the germline V gene are WSHSY and SAAADI. Trimming removed 4 bases from V and 4 bases from J, with 22 bases in between. CDR3: CASSVWFTSRKTYGYTF. The CDR3, as DNA: TGCGCCAGCAGTGTATGGTTCACTTCTAGAAAGACCTATGGCTACACCTTC.

Ten or more counts support this clonotype. The chain couples TRBV9 to TRBJ2-5; the D gene is possibly TRBD2 (6 bases). This CDR3 region has 17 residues. Germline values: CDR1 SGDLS, CDR2 YYNGEE. Trimming took 0 bases from V and 3 from J, leaving 18 bases between them. The CDR3 DNA follows: TGTGCCAGCAGCGTAGGACAGTCACTCGGAGGGGAAGAGACCCAGTACTTC. The encoded protein is CASSVGQSLGGEETQYF.